One TCR beta chain is described in this entry. The data are from a study of shared clonotypes between healthy human individuals. The germline V gene has CDR1 SGHAT and CDR2 FQNNGV. There are 14 residues in the CDR3. V gave up 6 bases and J gave up 9 bases; unmatched junction bases: 7. Sequenced by immunoSEQ multiplex PCR; TCRdb stores in-frame clones only, minus some. Here the sample spans 2 million or so clones, about 95% being singletons. CD45RO-negative cells were positively selected for CCR7, leaving out terminally differentiated effector memory CD45RA+ cells. The chain couples TRBV11-2 to TRBJ2-1, with TRBD2 matching 11 bases. The TCR sequence derives from a young man in good health. The sample consisted of naive CD8+ T cells sorted from blood. The chain's CDR3 is CASRSSGRSGEQFF. CDR3 DNA sequence: TGTGCCAGCAGATCTAGCGGGAGGTCGGGTGAGCAGTTCTTC.